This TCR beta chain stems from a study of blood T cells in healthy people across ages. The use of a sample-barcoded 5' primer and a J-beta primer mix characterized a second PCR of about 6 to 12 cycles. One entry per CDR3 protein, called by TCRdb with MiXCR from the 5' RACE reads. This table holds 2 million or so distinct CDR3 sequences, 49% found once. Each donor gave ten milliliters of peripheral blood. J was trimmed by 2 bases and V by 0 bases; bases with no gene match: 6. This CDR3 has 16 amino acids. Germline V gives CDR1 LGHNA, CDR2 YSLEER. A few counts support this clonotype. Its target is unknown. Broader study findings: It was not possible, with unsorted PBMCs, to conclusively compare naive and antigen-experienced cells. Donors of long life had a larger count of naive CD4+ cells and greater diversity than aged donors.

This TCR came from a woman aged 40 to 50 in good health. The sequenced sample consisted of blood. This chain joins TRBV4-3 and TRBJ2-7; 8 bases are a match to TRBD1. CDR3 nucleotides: TGCGCCAGCAGCCAAGAACAGACAGGGGCACCCTACGAGCAGTACTTC. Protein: CASSQEQTGAPYEQYF.